These T cell receptor beta chains were read from a single sample in a study of T-cell reconstitution after alpha-beta-depleted transplantation in children. TCRdb reanalysed the PCR reads using MiXCR and keeps one entry per CDR3 protein. The table shows 350,000 to 500,000 distinct CDR3 sequences, with roughly 43% occurring only once. The specimen comprised PBMCs, sampled before TCRalphabeta/CD19-depleted stem cell transplant. These receptors were collected from a girl aged 2-10 years with aplastic anemia, due to receive a stem cell transplant. The CDR3 runs from the conserved cysteine through the conserved F or W. The order of the fields is J gene, V gene, D gene, clone size, CDR3 DNA, CDR3 protein. A D gene is named only where the DNA matches it firmly. Not all rows give a size; the values are once, few, many and, for expanded clones, a class.

J gene: TRBJ2-3; V gene: TRBV3-1; D gene: TRBD2; clone size: -; CDR3 DNA: TGTGCCAGCTGCCATCCCATCCCCTTCCGACTAGCAGCTAGCACAGATACGCAGTATTTT; CDR3 protein: CASCHPIPFRLAASTDTQYF
J gene: TRBJ2-1; V gene: TRBV12-3/TRBV12-4; D gene: -; clone size: -; CDR3 DNA: TGTGCCAGCAGCCCGGACCCACGCTTGGGCAATGAGCAGTTCTTC; CDR3 protein: CASSPDPRLGNEQFF
J gene: TRBJ2-2; V gene: TRBV20-1; D gene: TRBD2; clone size: -; CDR3 DNA: TGCAGTGCTAATAAAGTAGCGGGAGATGGTGGGGAGCTGTTTTTT; CDR3 protein: CSANKVAGDGGELFF
J gene: TRBJ2-1; V gene: TRBV6-1; D gene: TRBD1; clone size: few; CDR3 DNA: TGTGCCAGCAGTCTTGGGACAGGGGGAGGGAATGAGCAGTTCTTC; CDR3 protein: CASSLGTGGGNEQFF
J gene: TRBJ2-3; V gene: TRBV12-3/TRBV12-4; D gene: -; clone size: -; CDR3 DNA: TGTGCCAGCGCCGTAAGGGACCCCGGTTTGTTCTTGGATACGCAGTATTTT; CDR3 protein: CASAVRDPGLFLDTQYF
J gene: TRBJ2-5; V gene: TRBV20-1; D gene: TRBD2; clone size: -; CDR3 DNA: TGCAGTGCTAGAGATGCGGGGGGATGGGGGACCCAGTACTTC; CDR3 protein: CSARDAGGWGTQYF
J gene: TRBJ2-5; V gene: TRBV20-1; D gene: -; clone size: once; CDR3 DNA: TGCAGTGCTAGTATCGAGGAAGAGACCCAGTACTTC; CDR3 protein: CSASIEEETQYF
J gene: TRBJ2-3; V gene: TRBV29-1; D gene: TRBD1; clone size: -; CDR3 DNA: TGCAGCGTTGTCCCGGGACAGGGCCCAGATACGCAGTATTTT; CDR3 protein: CSVVPGQGPDTQYF
J gene: TRBJ1-6; V gene: TRBV12-3/TRBV12-4; D gene: -; clone size: many; CDR3 DNA: TGTGCCAGCCAAAACCTCCGGGACCTACCGAGATCACCCCTCCACTTT; CDR3 protein: CASQNLRDLPRSPLHF
J gene: TRBJ2-3; V gene: TRBV27; D gene: TRBD2; clone size: once; CDR3 DNA: TGTGCCAGCAGTCTAAGGACTAGCGGGCCTAGCACAGATACGCAGTATTTT; CDR3 protein: CASSLRTSGPSTDTQYF
J gene: TRBJ2-7; V gene: TRBV15; D gene: -; clone size: -; CDR3 DNA: TGTGCCACCAGCAGAGAAGACAGATACGAGCAGTACTTC; CDR3 protein: CATSREDRYEQYF
J gene: TRBJ1-2; V gene: TRBV9; D gene: TRBD1; clone size: many; CDR3 DNA: TGTGCCAGCAGCCCCTGGGACAGCCCGAACTATGGCTACACCTTC; CDR3 protein: CASSPWDSPNYGYTF
J gene: TRBJ1-1; V gene: TRBV12-3/TRBV12-4; D gene: -; clone size: many; CDR3 DNA: TGTGCCAGCAGTTTAAATTGGCCGAGGGGCATAGCTTTCTTT; CDR3 protein: CASSLNWPRGIAFF
J gene: TRBJ2-3; V gene: TRBV29-1; D gene: -; clone size: -; CDR3 DNA: TGCAGCGTTGGTCAGCACACAGATACGCAGTATTTT; CDR3 protein: CSVGQHTDTQYF
J gene: TRBJ2-1; V gene: TRBV12-3/TRBV12-4; D gene: TRBD2; clone size: -; CDR3 DNA: TGTGCCAGCAGTCAGACTAGCGGGAGTGACAAATGGGATGAGCAGTTCTTC; CDR3 protein: CASSQTSGSDKWDEQFF
J gene: TRBJ1-1; V gene: TRBV5-1; D gene: -; clone size: -; CDR3 DNA: TGCGCCAGCAGCTTGGGGGAGCCGAACACTGAAGCTTTCTTT; CDR3 protein: CASSLGEPNTEAFF
J gene: TRBJ2-5; V gene: TRBV5-6; D gene: -; clone size: -; CDR3 DNA: TGTGCCAGCAGCCCGGAATCCAGACAGCAAGAGACCCAGTACTTC; CDR3 protein: CASSPESRQQETQYF
J gene: TRBJ2-5; V gene: TRBV29-1; D gene: TRBD2; clone size: -; CDR3 DNA: TGCAGCGTTGAAAGGACTAGCGGGAGGGCGGAGACCCAGTACTTC; CDR3 protein: CSVERTSGRAETQYF
J gene: TRBJ2-1; V gene: TRBV5-1; D gene: -; clone size: -; CDR3 DNA: TGCGCCAGCAGCTTGCGGCAGTCTAATGAGCAGTTCTTC; CDR3 protein: CASSLRQSNEQFF
J gene: TRBJ1-2; V gene: TRBV20-1; D gene: TRBD1; clone size: many; CDR3 DNA: TGCAGTGCTAGAGATTCGGGCAGGGGGCAGGGCTACACCTTC; CDR3 protein: CSARDSGRGQGYTF
J gene: TRBJ2-7; V gene: TRBV5-1; D gene: -; clone size: -; CDR3 DNA: TGCGCCAGCAGGGCTAGCGACTCCTACGAGCAGTACTTC; CDR3 protein: CASRASDSYEQYF
J gene: TRBJ2-7; V gene: TRBV7-2; D gene: -; clone size: -; CDR3 DNA: TGTGCCAGCAGCTCCTATAGAGGCGAGCAGTACTTC; CDR3 protein: CASSSYRGEQYF
J gene: TRBJ1-4; V gene: TRBV4-1; D gene: -; clone size: few; CDR3 DNA: TGCGCCAGCAGCCAAGAGAGAGAAAAACTGTTTTTT; CDR3 protein: CASSQEREKLFF
J gene: TRBJ2-5; V gene: TRBV20-1; D gene: TRBD2; clone size: -; CDR3 DNA: TGCAGTGCTAGAGTGGACCGGGAGGGCCTTGTGGAACAAGAGACCCAGTACTTC; CDR3 protein: CSARVDREGLVEQETQYF
J gene: TRBJ1-6; V gene: TRBV20-1; D gene: TRBD1; clone size: -; CDR3 DNA: TGCAGTGCTTTCGGACAGGGATATAATTCACCCCTCCACTTT; CDR3 protein: CSAFGQGYNSPLHF
J gene: TRBJ1-1; V gene: TRBV4-1; D gene: -; clone size: -; CDR3 DNA: TGCGCCAGCAGCCTCATCGGGGGGCTTGATGCTGAAGCTTTCTTT; CDR3 protein: CASSLIGGLDAEAFF
J gene: TRBJ2-3; V gene: TRBV4-1; D gene: TRBD2; clone size: few; CDR3 DNA: TGCGCCAGCAGCCAAGATGAAACTAGCGGGGGTCGGGGCACAGATACGCAGTATTTT; CDR3 protein: CASSQDETSGGRGTDTQYF
J gene: TRBJ2-7; V gene: TRBV27; D gene: TRBD1; clone size: -; CDR3 DNA: TGTGCCAGCAGTTTAGACAGGGCCAACGAGCAGTACTTC; CDR3 protein: CASSLDRANEQYF
J gene: TRBJ2-7; V gene: TRBV18; D gene: -; clone size: -; CDR3 DNA: TGTGCCAGCTCACGGGACATTGAATCCTACGAGCAGTACTTC; CDR3 protein: CASSRDIESYEQYF
J gene: TRBJ2-1; V gene: TRBV5-1; D gene: TRBD1; clone size: once; CDR3 DNA: TGCGCCAGCAGCATGGGACAGGGGAAGCACAATGAGCAGTTCTTC; CDR3 protein: CASSMGQGKHNEQFF
J gene: TRBJ1-2; V gene: TRBV28; D gene: -; clone size: few; CDR3 DNA: TGTGCCAGCAGTGGAGACAGCTATGGCTACACCTTC; CDR3 protein: CASSGDSYGYTF
J gene: TRBJ2-5; V gene: TRBV5-6; D gene: -; clone size: -; CDR3 DNA: TGTGCCAGCAGCTATACAGGGAAGTGGGAGACCCAGTACTTC; CDR3 protein: CASSYTGKWETQYF
J gene: TRBJ2-7; V gene: TRBV28; D gene: TRBD1; clone size: -; CDR3 DNA: TGTGCCACCCACAGGGGGAGGCCGGGCTGGGGAGCCTACGAGCAGTACTTC; CDR3 protein: CATHRGRPGWGAYEQYF
J gene: TRBJ1-2; V gene: TRBV12-3/TRBV12-4; D gene: -; clone size: many; CDR3 DNA: TGTGCCAGCAGTTTGACGAGGTGGCAGGACTATGGCTACACCTTC; CDR3 protein: CASSLTRWQDYGYTF
J gene: TRBJ2-7; V gene: TRBV2; D gene: -; clone size: few; CDR3 DNA: TGTGCCAGCAGTGTACGGGACGGCTACGAGCAGTACTTC; CDR3 protein: CASSVRDGYEQYF
J gene: TRBJ2-3; V gene: TRBV7-2; D gene: TRBD2; clone size: -; CDR3 DNA: TGTGCCAGCAGCTTAGGCGGACTAGCGGGAGATACGCAGTATTTT; CDR3 protein: CASSLGGLAGDTQYF
J gene: TRBJ2-7; V gene: TRBV20-1; D gene: -; clone size: -; CDR3 DNA: TGCAGTGCGGACCGGGACACCTCCTACGAGCAGTACTTC; CDR3 protein: CSADRDTSYEQYF
J gene: TRBJ2-3; V gene: TRBV6-1; D gene: TRBD2; clone size: -; CDR3 DNA: TGTGCCAGCAGAACTAGCGGGGGACACCTAACAGATACGCAGTATTTT; CDR3 protein: CASRTSGGHLTDTQYF
J gene: TRBJ2-3; V gene: TRBV20-1; D gene: -; clone size: -; CDR3 DNA: TGCAGTGCTCGAGGCGGGGTACCCACAGATACGCAGTATTTT; CDR3 protein: CSARGGVPTDTQYF
J gene: TRBJ2-3; V gene: TRBV5-1; D gene: -; clone size: many; CDR3 DNA: TGCGCCAGCAGCTTGAATACGGCGGCAGGGATAGGAGATACGCAGTATTTT; CDR3 protein: CASSLNTAAGIGDTQYF
J gene: TRBJ2-1; V gene: TRBV4-2; D gene: TRBD2; clone size: -; CDR3 DNA: TGTGCCAGCAGCCAAGAGGCCAGCGGGGCATACAATGAGCAGTTCTTC; CDR3 protein: CASSQEASGAYNEQFF
J gene: TRBJ1-2; V gene: TRBV4-1; D gene: -; clone size: -; CDR3 DNA: TGCGCCAGCAGCCAAGTCCGGCAGGGAATCCCCAGTGGCTACACCTTC; CDR3 protein: CASSQVRQGIPSGYTF
J gene: TRBJ1-1; V gene: TRBV20-1; D gene: -; clone size: -; CDR3 DNA: TGCAGTGCTGTCCGTCAGGGGCTCGGGTCGGAAGCTTTCTTT; CDR3 protein: CSAVRQGLGSEAFF
J gene: TRBJ1-1; V gene: TRBV12-3/TRBV12-4; D gene: TRBD1; clone size: -; CDR3 DNA: TGTGCCAGCAGTTTACTAAGCGGGACAGGGATGGCTGAAGCTTTCTTT; CDR3 protein: CASSLLSGTGMAEAFF
J gene: TRBJ1-2; V gene: TRBV29-1; D gene: -; clone size: -; CDR3 DNA: TGCAGCGTTGAAGCAGGGGTTTACTATGGCTACACCTTC; CDR3 protein: CSVEAGVYYGYTF
J gene: TRBJ1-5; V gene: TRBV5-6; D gene: -; clone size: many; CDR3 DNA: TGTGCCAGCAGCTTGCAACAGGCCCATCAGCCCCAGCATTTT; CDR3 protein: CASSLQQAHQPQHF
J gene: TRBJ2-7; V gene: TRBV5-6; D gene: -; clone size: -; CDR3 DNA: TGTGCCAGCAGGTTGGGGCCGACAGGCCTGGCCTACGAGCAGTACTTC; CDR3 protein: CASRLGPTGLAYEQYF
J gene: TRBJ2-7; V gene: TRBV27; D gene: TRBD1; clone size: few; CDR3 DNA: TGTGCCAGCTCCCTAGGGCGGGGACAGGGCGGCGAGCAGTACTTC; CDR3 protein: CASSLGRGQGGEQYF
J gene: TRBJ2-7; V gene: TRBV11-2; D gene: -; clone size: -; CDR3 DNA: TGTGCCAGCAGCAATCCCTGGGGAGGAGACTCCTACGAGCAGTACTTC; CDR3 protein: CASSNPWGGDSYEQYF
J gene: TRBJ2-7; V gene: TRBV6-5; D gene: TRBD2; clone size: -; CDR3 DNA: TGTGCCAGCAGTTTATGGGGACTAGGCGAGCAGTACTTC; CDR3 protein: CASSLWGLGEQYF
J gene: TRBJ1-1; V gene: TRBV7-2; D gene: TRBD1; clone size: once; CDR3 DNA: TGTGCCAGCAGCTTTGGGGACAGGGGCGTAGCTTTCTTT; CDR3 protein: CASSFGDRGVAFF
J gene: TRBJ2-3; V gene: TRBV9; D gene: -; clone size: many; CDR3 DNA: TGTGCCAGCAGCGTGAACAATTGGCCTGGGGGCACAGATACGCAGTATTTT; CDR3 protein: CASSVNNWPGGTDTQYF
J gene: TRBJ2-5; V gene: TRBV10-3; D gene: -; clone size: many; CDR3 DNA: TGTGCCATCGGAAGCCGATGGGAGACCCAGTACTTC; CDR3 protein: CAIGSRWETQYF
J gene: TRBJ2-1; V gene: TRBV5-1; D gene: -; clone size: -; CDR3 DNA: TGCGCCAGCAGCTTGGACGGAGCCTACAATGAGCAGTTCTTC; CDR3 protein: CASSLDGAYNEQFF
J gene: TRBJ2-3; V gene: TRBV20-1; D gene: TRBD2; clone size: many; CDR3 DNA: TGCAGTGCTAGCCCCCGGGGCGGGAGGGCCTATACGCAGTATTTT; CDR3 protein: CSASPRGGRAYTQYF
J gene: TRBJ1-3; V gene: TRBV7-2; D gene: -; clone size: -; CDR3 DNA: TGTGCCAGCAGCTTAAATGCAGGGCCTTCAGGAAACACCATATATTTT; CDR3 protein: CASSLNAGPSGNTIYF
J gene: TRBJ2-1; V gene: TRBV20-1; D gene: -; clone size: -; CDR3 DNA: TGCACCCAGACTCGGGGGATAGATGAGCAGTTCTTC; CDR3 protein: CTQTRGIDEQFF
J gene: TRBJ1-4; V gene: TRBV10-3; D gene: -; clone size: -; CDR3 DNA: TGTGCCATCAGGTCTAATGAAAAACTGTTTTTT; CDR3 protein: CAIRSNEKLFF
J gene: TRBJ2-1; V gene: TRBV9; D gene: TRBD2; clone size: -; CDR3 DNA: TGTGCCAGCAGCGTAACTACTAGCGGGAGGATCTCCTACAATGAGCAGTTCTTC; CDR3 protein: CASSVTTSGRISYNEQFF
J gene: TRBJ1-2; V gene: TRBV5-1; D gene: -; clone size: few; CDR3 DNA: TGCGCCAGCAGTTTTGGGAGAACGACAGGAGTCTATGGCTACACCTTC; CDR3 protein: CASSFGRTTGVYGYTF